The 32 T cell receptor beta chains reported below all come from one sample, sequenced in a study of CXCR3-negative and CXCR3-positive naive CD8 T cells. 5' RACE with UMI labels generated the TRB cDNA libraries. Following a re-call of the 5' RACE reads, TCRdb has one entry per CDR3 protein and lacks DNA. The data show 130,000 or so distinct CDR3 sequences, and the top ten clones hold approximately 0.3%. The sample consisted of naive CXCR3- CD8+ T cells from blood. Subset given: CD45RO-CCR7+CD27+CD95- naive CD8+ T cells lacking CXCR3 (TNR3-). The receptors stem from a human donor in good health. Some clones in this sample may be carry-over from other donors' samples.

The CDR3 sequence is CSARDPGQGSFEQYF. The rearrangement joins TRBV29-1 to TRBJ2-7; the TCRdb call, TRBD1, lacks DNA for checking. Germline values: CDR1 SQVTM, CDR2 ANQGSEA. The CDR3 is 15 residues long.

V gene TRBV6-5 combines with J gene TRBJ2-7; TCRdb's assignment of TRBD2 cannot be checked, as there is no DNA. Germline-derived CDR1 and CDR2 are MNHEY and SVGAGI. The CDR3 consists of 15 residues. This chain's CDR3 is CASSHTGGPNYEQYF.

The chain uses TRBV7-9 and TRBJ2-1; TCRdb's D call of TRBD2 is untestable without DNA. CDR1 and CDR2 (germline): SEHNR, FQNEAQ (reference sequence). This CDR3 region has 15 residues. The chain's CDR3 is CASSWGLAGYNEQFF.

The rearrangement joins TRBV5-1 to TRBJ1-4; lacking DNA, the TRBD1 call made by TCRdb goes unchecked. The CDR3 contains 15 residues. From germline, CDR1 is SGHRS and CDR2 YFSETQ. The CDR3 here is CASSGGTLSNEKLFF.

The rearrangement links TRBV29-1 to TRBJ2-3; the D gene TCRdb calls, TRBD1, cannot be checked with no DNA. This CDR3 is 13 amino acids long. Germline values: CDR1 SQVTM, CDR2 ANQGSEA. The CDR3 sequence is CSARDSNTDTQYF.

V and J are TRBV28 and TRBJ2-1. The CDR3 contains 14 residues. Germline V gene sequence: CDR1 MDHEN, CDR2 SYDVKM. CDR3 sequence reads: CASMVATSYNEQFF.

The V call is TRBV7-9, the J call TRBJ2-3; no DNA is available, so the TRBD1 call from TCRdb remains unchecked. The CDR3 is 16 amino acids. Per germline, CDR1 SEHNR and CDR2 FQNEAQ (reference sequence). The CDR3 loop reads CASSPNLGTDSDTQYF.

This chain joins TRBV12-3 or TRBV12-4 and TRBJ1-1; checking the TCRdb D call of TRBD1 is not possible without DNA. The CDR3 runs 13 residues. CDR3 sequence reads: CASSSERGGEAFF.

The CDR3 reads CSVEDPSLAGWNEQFF. The chain combines TRBV29-1 with TRBJ2-1; there is no DNA to check the TCRdb D call of TRBD2. CDR1 and CDR2 from the germline V gene are SQVTM and ANQGSEA. This CDR3 has 16 amino acids.

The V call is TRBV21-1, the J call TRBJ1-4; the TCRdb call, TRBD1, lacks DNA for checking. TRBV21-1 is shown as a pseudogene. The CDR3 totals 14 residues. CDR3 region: CASSETDPDEKLFF.

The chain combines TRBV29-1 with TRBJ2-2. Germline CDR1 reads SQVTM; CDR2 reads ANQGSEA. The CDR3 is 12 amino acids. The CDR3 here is CSVVLHTGELFF.

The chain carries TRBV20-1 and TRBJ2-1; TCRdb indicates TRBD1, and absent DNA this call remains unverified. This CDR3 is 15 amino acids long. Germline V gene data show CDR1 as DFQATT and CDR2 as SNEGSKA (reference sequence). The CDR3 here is CSARRGDRGYNEQFF.

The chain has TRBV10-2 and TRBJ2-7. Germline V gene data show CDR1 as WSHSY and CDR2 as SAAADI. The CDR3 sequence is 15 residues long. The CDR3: CASRQTDISTYEQYF.

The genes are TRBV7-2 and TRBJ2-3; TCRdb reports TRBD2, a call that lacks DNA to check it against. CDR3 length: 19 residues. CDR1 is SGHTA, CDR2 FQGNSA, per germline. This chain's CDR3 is CASSSDPMLAGGPADTQYF.

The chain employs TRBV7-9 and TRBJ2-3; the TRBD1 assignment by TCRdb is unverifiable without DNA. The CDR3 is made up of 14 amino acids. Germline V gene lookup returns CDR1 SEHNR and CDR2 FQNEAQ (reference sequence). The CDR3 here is CASSLPGSPDTQYF. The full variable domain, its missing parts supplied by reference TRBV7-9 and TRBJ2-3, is DTGVSQNPRHKITKRGQNVTFRCDPISEHNRLYWYRQTLGQGPEFLTYFQNEAQLEKSRLLSDRFSAERPKGSFSTLEIQRTEQGDSAMYLCASSLPGSPDTQYFGPGTRLTVL.

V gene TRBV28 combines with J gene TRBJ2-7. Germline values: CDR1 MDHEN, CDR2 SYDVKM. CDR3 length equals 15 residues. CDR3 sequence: CASTWGLGGPYEQYF.

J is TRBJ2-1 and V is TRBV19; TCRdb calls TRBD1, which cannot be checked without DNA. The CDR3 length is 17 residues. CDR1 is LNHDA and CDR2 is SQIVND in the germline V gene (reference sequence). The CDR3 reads CASSKRGEGAPYNEQFF.

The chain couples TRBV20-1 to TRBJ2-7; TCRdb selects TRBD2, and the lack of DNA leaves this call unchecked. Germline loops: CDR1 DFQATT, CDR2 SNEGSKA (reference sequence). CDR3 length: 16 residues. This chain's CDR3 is CSARPSTSGILYEQYF.

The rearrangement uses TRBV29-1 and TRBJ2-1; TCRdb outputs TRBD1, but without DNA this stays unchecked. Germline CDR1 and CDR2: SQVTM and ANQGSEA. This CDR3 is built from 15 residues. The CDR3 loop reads CSVEDFSQGTREQFF.

Here the CDR3 reads CSVEGGGDPTDTQYF. The chain carries TRBV29-1 and TRBJ2-3; TCRdb lists TRBD2, though no DNA is available to test this call. Germline V gene sequence: CDR1 SQVTM, CDR2 ANQGSEA. The CDR3 is made up of 15 amino acids.

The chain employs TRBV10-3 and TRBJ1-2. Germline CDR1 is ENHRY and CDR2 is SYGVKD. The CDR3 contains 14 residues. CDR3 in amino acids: CAISAASSNYGYTF.

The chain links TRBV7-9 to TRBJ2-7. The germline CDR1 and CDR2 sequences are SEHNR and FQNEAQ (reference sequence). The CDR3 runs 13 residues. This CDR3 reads CASSLGFAYEQYF.

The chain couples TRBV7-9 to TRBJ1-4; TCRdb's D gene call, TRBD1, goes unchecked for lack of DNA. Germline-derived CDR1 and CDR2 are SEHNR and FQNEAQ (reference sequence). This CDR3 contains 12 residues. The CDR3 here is CATGGSDDELFF.

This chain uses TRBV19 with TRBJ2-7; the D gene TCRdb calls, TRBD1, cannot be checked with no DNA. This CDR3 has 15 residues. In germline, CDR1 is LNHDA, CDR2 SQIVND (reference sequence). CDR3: CASSITGQGLYEQYF.

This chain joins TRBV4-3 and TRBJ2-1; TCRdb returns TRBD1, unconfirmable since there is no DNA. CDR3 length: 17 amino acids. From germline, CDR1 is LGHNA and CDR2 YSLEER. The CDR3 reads CASSQDRGGVSYNEQFF.

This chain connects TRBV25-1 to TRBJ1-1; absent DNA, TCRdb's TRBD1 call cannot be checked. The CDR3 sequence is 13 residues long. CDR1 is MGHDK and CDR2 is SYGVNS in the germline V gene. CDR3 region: CASSQGWGTEAFF.

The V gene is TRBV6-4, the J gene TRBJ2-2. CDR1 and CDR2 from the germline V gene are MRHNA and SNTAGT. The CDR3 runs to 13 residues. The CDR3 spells CASSGQNTGELFF.

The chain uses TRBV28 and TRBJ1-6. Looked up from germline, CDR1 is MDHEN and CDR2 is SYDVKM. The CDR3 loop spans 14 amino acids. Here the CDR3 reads CASSVGADNSPLHF.

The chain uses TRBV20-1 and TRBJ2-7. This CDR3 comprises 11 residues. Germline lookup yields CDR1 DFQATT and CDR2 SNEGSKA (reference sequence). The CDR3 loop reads CSARVYYEQYF.

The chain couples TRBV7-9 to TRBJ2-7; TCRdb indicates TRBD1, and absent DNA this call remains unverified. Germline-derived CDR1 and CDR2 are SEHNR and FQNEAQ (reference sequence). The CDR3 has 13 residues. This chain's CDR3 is CASSGQGSYEQYF.

This CDR3 reads CASSLDGGHEYETQYF. The rearrangement uses TRBV7-2 and TRBJ2-5; TCRdb lists TRBD1, though no DNA is available to test this call. The germline gives CDR1 SGHTA, CDR2 FQGNSA. CDR3 length equals 16 residues.

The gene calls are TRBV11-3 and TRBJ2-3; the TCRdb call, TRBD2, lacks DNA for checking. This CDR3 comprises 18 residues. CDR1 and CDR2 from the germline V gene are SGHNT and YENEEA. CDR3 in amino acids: CASSERGGNKQMRYAQYF. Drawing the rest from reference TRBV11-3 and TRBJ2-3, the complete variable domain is EAGVVQSPRYKIIEKKQPVAFWCNPISGHNTLYWYLQNLGQGPELLIRYENEEAVDDSQLPKDRFSAERLKGVDSTLKIQPAELGDSAVYLCASSERGGNKQMRYAQYFGPGTRLTVL.